The T cell receptor (beta chain) described here comes from a study of vaccination and CD4 T cells after COVID-19. Treatment in this sample: 10-day PBMC culture with coronavirus spike peptide pools or control peptides (ViraFEST assay). Germline V gene data show CDR1 as DFQATT and CDR2 as SNEGSKA (reference sequence). V was shortened by 5 bases and J by 6 bases, with 9 bases between the two germline ends. CDR3 length: 11 residues. Note on this clonotype: Its antigen remains unidentified.

With the Oncomine TCR Beta short-read assay, DNA from cultured CD4+ T cells was sequenced. Via MiXCR, TCRdb re-called the PCR reads, giving one row per CDR3 protein. The sample lists almost 20,000 distinct CDR3 sequences; 45% to 50% were seen once. The chain is built from TRBV20-1 and TRBJ2-3, with D unresolved. The sample was CD4+ T cells from blood, cultured in vitro, taken before SARS-CoV-2 vaccination. This TCR was sampled from a human donor who had recovered from COVID-19. The CDR3 region has the DNA TGCAGTGCTCACTTAACGGATACGCAGTATTTT. Protein: CSAHLTDTQYF.